These 5 T cell receptor beta chains originate from one sample sequenced in a study of T cells in Graves' hyperthyroidism and ophthalmopathy. The source material, RNA transcripts, was used to amplify TCR beta CDR3 regions. HTBI primers were employed in a first-round RT-PCR of the TCR CDR3. TCRdb reprocessed the multiplex PCR reads via MiXCR and lists one record per CDR3 protein. This sample has fewer than 450,000 distinct CDR3 sequences, with about 18% found just once. The sequenced material came from blood. These receptors all come from a woman aged 25-40 years with Graves' hyperthyroidism that later progressed to Graves' ophthalmopathy.

In its sample, this clonotype was seen many times. This rearrangement joins TRBV2 to TRBJ2-7, with TRBD2 matching over 8 bases. CDR1 is SNHLY and CDR2 is FYNNEI in the germline V gene. The CDR3 totals 14 residues. Losses at the gene ends were 6 bases for V and 4 bases for J; bases not matched to a gene: 8. The CDR3 is CASRHSGTGYEQYF. CDR3 nucleotide sequence: TGTGCCAGCAGACATAGCGGGACCGGGTACGAGCAGTACTTC.

This clonotype was seen at least ten times. V is TRBV7-6 and J is TRBJ1-3, with a possible D match to TRBD1 (5 bases). Germline lookup yields CDR1 SGHVS and CDR2 FNYEAQ. Trimming took 5 bases from V and 4 from J, leaving 15 bases between them. This CDR3 has 15 residues. The CDR3 protein is CASSLGQGPGNTIYF. The CDR3 bases are TGTGCCAGCAGCCTCGGGCAGGGTCCGGGAAACACCATATATTTT.

This rearrangement joins TRBV12-3 or TRBV12-4 to TRBJ1-1; D might be TRBD1 (5 bases). Trimming removed 2 bases at V and 3 bases at J, with 22 bases between. The CDR3 is 18 amino acids. CDR3 DNA sequence: TGTGCCAGCAGTTTATATGACAAGGGGCCCCCCATTCACACTGAAGCTTTCTTT. Encoded protein: CASSLYDKGPPIHTEAFF.

The V gene is TRBV3-1, the J gene TRBJ2-7; unclear D gene. Germline CDR1 reads LGHDT; CDR2 reads YNNKEL (reference sequence). The CDR3 is made up of 14 amino acids. Trimming took 0 bases from V and 3 from J, leaving 9 bases between them. CDR3 in amino acids: CASSQDSGVYEQYF. The CDR3 nucleotides read TGTGCCAGCAGCCAAGACTCAGGAGTCTACGAGCAGTACTTC.

The gene calls are TRBV6-2 or TRBV6-3 and TRBJ1-2; TRBD1 agrees at 9 bases. Unmatched junction bases numbered 9, after V lost 5 bases and J lost 8 bases. CDR3 length: 14 amino acids. CDR1 and CDR2 (germline): MNHEY, SVGEGT. CDR3 sequence reads: CASSLSGQGRGYTF. DNA for the CDR3: TGTGCCAGCAGTCTCTCGGGACAGGGCCGAGGCTACACCTTC.